This T cell receptor beta chain was profiled in a study of CD8 T cells in ankylosing spondylitis. Libraries for TCR beta were made by quantitative 5'-RACE with molecular barcodes. TCRdb called the 5' RACE reads again in MiXCR, with one record for every CDR3 protein. The sample consists of 250,000 to 350,000 distinct CDR3 sequences, roughly 20% of them appearing once. The CDR3 covers 16 residues. Germline trimming cut 0 bases from V and 6 bases from J; bases unmatched to any gene: 7. Germline V lookup: CDR1 ENHRY, CDR2 SYGVKD. Study-wide results and limits: Blood from ankylosing spondylitis patients appeared to carry a characteristic roughly 8-variant TCR beta motif. Disease-linked clones were reportedly significantly enriched in matched ankylosing spondylitis synovial fluid.

Remarks on this clonotype: The antigen is not known.

The sequence was collected from a female donor with ankylosing spondylitis or in good health (not recorded which). The sequenced material came from blood, either unsorted or a sorted T cell fraction (not recorded which). The chain carries TRBV10-3 and TRBJ2-1; 8 bases fit TRBD2. As DNA, the CDR3 is TGTGCCATCAGTGAGTCGGCTAGCGGGCCCCTCAATGAGCAGTTCTTC. Translating it yields CAISESASGPLNEQFF.